The rows below give T cell receptor beta chains drawn from one sample of a study of T-cell memory formation after mild COVID-19. TCRdb called the 5' RACE reads again in MiXCR, with one record for every CDR3 protein. The sample includes around 150,000 distinct CDR3 sequences, roughly 12% of them seen just once. Sequencing was carried out using PBMCs or a T cell subset sorted from them (not recorded which). These receptors were obtained from a man between 18 and 35 years old who had mild COVID-19 (a few samples of this study predate the infection). Cell type and time point are not known. Each CDR3 is given with its conserved first and last residue. A D gene is named only where the DNA matches it firmly. Expanded clones get a size class; other rows say once, few or many, or leave the size out.

j_gene: TRBJ2-2; d_gene: TRBD1; v_gene: TRBV5-1; abundance: -; CDR3aa: CASSLTGQTNTGELFF
j_gene: TRBJ2-1; d_gene: TRBD2; v_gene: TRBV7-2; abundance: many; CDR3aa: CASRLAGVNEQFF
j_gene: TRBJ2-1; d_gene: -; v_gene: TRBV3-1; abundance: -; CDR3aa: CASSQDLPVDEQFF
j_gene: TRBJ2-5; d_gene: -; v_gene: TRBV5-1; abundance: few; CDR3aa: CASSSVLGGAETQYF
j_gene: TRBJ2-1; d_gene: TRBD1; v_gene: TRBV20-1; abundance: few; CDR3aa: CSARDPDRSSYNEQFF
j_gene: TRBJ1-2; d_gene: -; v_gene: TRBV29-1; abundance: -; CDR3aa: CSVVTEAYGYTF
j_gene: TRBJ1-1; d_gene: -; v_gene: TRBV5-4; abundance: -; CDR3aa: CASSPSTGLTEAFF
j_gene: TRBJ2-3; d_gene: -; v_gene: TRBV11-2; abundance: -; CDR3aa: CASSSGPDETQYF
j_gene: TRBJ2-3; d_gene: TRBD2; v_gene: TRBV7-2; abundance: few; CDR3aa: CASRQGGGGTDTQYF
j_gene: TRBJ2-3; d_gene: TRBD2; v_gene: TRBV7-9; abundance: -; CDR3aa: CASSLGTSGAPPDTQYF
j_gene: TRBJ2-3; d_gene: TRBD1; v_gene: TRBV9; abundance: -; CDR3aa: CASSSWPGTGGGDTQYF
j_gene: TRBJ2-3; d_gene: TRBD1; v_gene: TRBV7-3; abundance: few; CDR3aa: CASSRQGYSTDTQYF
j_gene: TRBJ1-5; d_gene: -; v_gene: TRBV20-1; abundance: -; CDR3aa: CSARNLQGGLFSQPQHF
j_gene: TRBJ2-1; d_gene: -; v_gene: TRBV24-1; abundance: few; CDR3aa: CATSDWRDEQFF
j_gene: TRBJ1-2; d_gene: -; v_gene: TRBV7-2; abundance: many; CDR3aa: CASSSTGRGYTF
j_gene: TRBJ2-5; d_gene: -; v_gene: TRBV12-5; abundance: -; CDR3aa: CASAPGRGAYQETQYF
j_gene: TRBJ2-1; d_gene: TRBD2; v_gene: TRBV7-8; abundance: many; CDR3aa: CASSWKGTSGGAVQFF
j_gene: TRBJ2-5; d_gene: -; v_gene: TRBV20-1; abundance: many; CDR3aa: CSARDLELGTQYF
j_gene: TRBJ2-5; d_gene: TRBD1; v_gene: TRBV10-3; abundance: many; CDR3aa: CATRQGQETQYF
j_gene: TRBJ2-3; d_gene: -; v_gene: TRBV7-2; abundance: -; CDR3aa: CASSPLNTDTQYF
j_gene: TRBJ2-3; d_gene: -; v_gene: TRBV5-4; abundance: few; CDR3aa: CASSVTSGTLFLTSTDTQYF
j_gene: TRBJ2-1; d_gene: -; v_gene: TRBV5-1; abundance: few; CDR3aa: CASSVALSSYNEQFF
j_gene: TRBJ1-2; d_gene: -; v_gene: TRBV7-2; abundance: -; CDR3aa: CASSTSRANYGYTF
j_gene: TRBJ2-5; d_gene: -; v_gene: TRBV24-1; abundance: few; CDR3aa: CATSPPGQETQYF
j_gene: TRBJ2-3; d_gene: -; v_gene: TRBV19; abundance: many; CDR3aa: CASSGTEASTDTQYF
j_gene: TRBJ2-3; d_gene: TRBD2; v_gene: TRBV3-1; abundance: few; CDR3aa: CASSQDLGGGTDTQYF
j_gene: TRBJ1-2; d_gene: TRBD1; v_gene: TRBV6-6; abundance: -; CDR3aa: CASRPTGDSNYGYTF
j_gene: TRBJ1-1; d_gene: -; v_gene: TRBV7-9; abundance: many; CDR3aa: CASRERDTEAFF
j_gene: TRBJ1-1; d_gene: TRBD1; v_gene: TRBV7-9; abundance: -; CDR3aa: CASSPTGGAVTEAFF
j_gene: TRBJ1-6; d_gene: -; v_gene: TRBV14; abundance: -; CDR3aa: CASSQGTWDLPLHF
j_gene: TRBJ2-3; d_gene: -; v_gene: TRBV7-2; abundance: -; CDR3aa: CASSPGQKPTDTQYF
j_gene: TRBJ2-3; d_gene: -; v_gene: TRBV9; abundance: few; CDR3aa: CASSVAVGTVTDTQYF
j_gene: TRBJ1-2; d_gene: TRBD1; v_gene: TRBV7-3; abundance: few; CDR3aa: CASSSRPLQTGGHYGYTF
j_gene: TRBJ2-5; d_gene: TRBD1; v_gene: TRBV9; abundance: -; CDR3aa: CASSVDRGGETQYF
j_gene: TRBJ2-5; d_gene: -; v_gene: TRBV5-1; abundance: -; CDR3aa: CASSLMGRMTEETQYF
j_gene: TRBJ1-6; d_gene: -; v_gene: TRBV6-2/TRBV6-3; abundance: few; CDR3aa: CASSSLQQSPLHF
j_gene: TRBJ1-2; d_gene: -; v_gene: TRBV20-1; abundance: few; CDR3aa: CSARVGAYGYTF
j_gene: TRBJ1-1; d_gene: -; v_gene: TRBV7-2; abundance: -; CDR3aa: CASSLGWGRVNTEAFF
j_gene: TRBJ2-7; d_gene: -; v_gene: TRBV10-3; abundance: few; CDR3aa: CAIRTDTYEQYF
j_gene: TRBJ1-6; d_gene: TRBD1; v_gene: TRBV19; abundance: -; CDR3aa: CASSAGQVNSPLHF
j_gene: TRBJ1-2; d_gene: -; v_gene: TRBV10-3; abundance: once; CDR3aa: CAISEFNYGYTF
j_gene: TRBJ2-7; d_gene: -; v_gene: TRBV20-1; abundance: few; CDR3aa: CSASWGNEQYF
j_gene: TRBJ2-3; d_gene: -; v_gene: TRBV7-8; abundance: -; CDR3aa: CASSLGRWDTQYF
j_gene: TRBJ1-1; d_gene: -; v_gene: TRBV11-1; abundance: -; CDR3aa: CASSLDWQGTMAFF
j_gene: TRBJ2-5; d_gene: -; v_gene: TRBV30; abundance: few; CDR3aa: CAWSRETQYF
j_gene: TRBJ2-2; d_gene: -; v_gene: TRBV5-1; abundance: many; CDR3aa: CASSFNTGELFF
j_gene: TRBJ1-4; d_gene: -; v_gene: TRBV4-2; abundance: -; CDR3aa: CASSQDPQEFPLFF
j_gene: TRBJ1-1; d_gene: -; v_gene: TRBV10-3; abundance: -; CDR3aa: CATRGLNTEAFF
j_gene: TRBJ2-3; d_gene: TRBD2; v_gene: TRBV4-3; abundance: -; CDR3aa: CASSQTTGLAGYTDTQYF
j_gene: TRBJ1-2; d_gene: TRBD1; v_gene: TRBV7-2; abundance: few; CDR3aa: CASSRPGTGRLDF
j_gene: TRBJ1-6; d_gene: -; v_gene: TRBV7-9; abundance: -; CDR3aa: CASSLVQGYYNSPLHF
j_gene: TRBJ1-4; d_gene: -; v_gene: TRBV3-1; abundance: few; CDR3aa: CASSPNSHSIGEKLFF
j_gene: TRBJ2-7; d_gene: -; v_gene: TRBV5-1; abundance: -; CDR3aa: CASSPQPGTPFYEQYF
j_gene: TRBJ1-5; d_gene: -; v_gene: TRBV6-6; abundance: -; CDR3aa: CASRKNQPQHF
j_gene: TRBJ1-5; d_gene: TRBD1; v_gene: TRBV12-3/TRBV12-4; abundance: -; CDR3aa: CASSLAGTGANQPQHF
j_gene: TRBJ2-7; d_gene: -; v_gene: TRBV25-1; abundance: -; CDR3aa: CASSVPGSVGEQYF